Included here is one T cell receptor (beta chain) sequence, with context. Its antigen is as yet unknown. Primers for the PCR totalled 60 Vbeta and 13 Jbeta. In the source study's methods: Later reanalysis found 75 million to 100 million unique TCR beta chains, roughly 10 million of them shared. TCRdb's copy holds only in-frame clones and misses some; the assay was immunoSEQ multiplex PCR. Clone size and V and J calls were adopted from that table, with D and trimming inferred from the DNA. This sample has 150,000 to 200,000 clones, with more than 75% found just once. The data belong to a study of cytomegalovirus exposure and HLA in healthy donors. Notes on the study in general: A later look showed TCR association rates differing by HLA locus, highest for DRB1 and lowest for HLA-C.

The sequenced sample consisted of PBMCs. This receptor was identified in a woman aged 25 to 39 in good health and CMV-seropositive.

CDR3 coding DNA: TGTGCCAGCAGCTTATTAGGGGGAACTGAAGCTTTCTTT. It yields the protein CASSLLGGTEAFF. The rearrangement links TRBV5-6 to TRBJ1-1; perhaps TRBD1 as D (6 bases). Trimming shortened V by 2 bases and J by 5 bases, and 10 bases separated the two germline ends. The CDR3 sequence is 13 residues long. Germline-derived CDR1 and CDR2 are SGHDT and YYEEEE.